One sample yielded the 17 T cell receptor beta chains listed below, sequenced in a study of CD8 T cells in ankylosing spondylitis. No antigens are known for them. TCRdb reprocessed the 5' RACE reads with MiXCR, giving one entry per CDR3 protein. The sample holds around 480,000 distinct CDR3 sequences, roughly 15% seen once. General study points: There was a TCR beta motif, made of eight highly homologous variants, that appeared characteristic of ankylosing spondylitis blood.

Sample: blood, either unsorted or a sorted T cell fraction (not recorded which). Receptors were obtained from a male donor with ankylosing spondylitis.

The gene calls are TRBV5-6 and TRBJ1-2, with D possibly being TRBD1 (6 bases). With 1 base removed from V and 7 bases from J, the gap between germline ends came to 11 bases. The CDR3 is 13 residues long. Looked up from germline, CDR1 is SGHDT and CDR2 is YYEEEE. CDR3 sequence reads: CASSLQGRSGYTF. CDR3 coding DNA: TGTGCCAGCAGCTTGCAGGGGAGGAGTGGCTACACCTTC.

This clonotype was picked up a small number of times. The J gene is TRBJ2-1, the V gene TRBV20-1; D gene unclear. From germline, CDR1 is DFQATT and CDR2 SNEGSKA (reference sequence). V was cut by 1 base and J by 7 bases, with 17 bases left in between. This CDR3 contains 15 residues. CDR3 nucleotide sequence: TGCAGTGCTAGAGGACGCACTCACCCTGGGAATGAGCAGTTCTTC. This translates into CSARGRTHPGNEQFF.

A few counts support this clonotype. The gene calls are TRBV7-2 and TRBJ1-1; D gene ambiguous. Germline V gene lookup returns CDR1 SGHTA and CDR2 FQGNSA. V lost 6 bases to trimming and J lost 1 base, with 15 bases between them. The CDR3 has 15 amino acids. CDR3 nucleotides: TGTGCCAGCAGACCGACCCCGATTTCGAACACTGAAGCTTTCTTT. Amino acid sequence: CASRPTPISNTEAFF.

This clonotype appeared a few times. The J gene is TRBJ1-2, the V gene TRBV2, with D perhaps matching TRBD1 (5 bases). Germline V gene sequence: CDR1 SNHLY, CDR2 FYNNEI. This CDR3 comprises 13 residues. Trimming removed 6 bases from V and 5 bases from J, with 13 bases in between. This chain's CDR3 is CASSLTDNYGYTF. CDR3 DNA sequence: TGTGCCAGCAGCCTGACAGATAATTATGGCTACACCTTC. The full variable domain, its missing parts supplied by reference TRBV2 and TRBJ1-2, is EPEVTQTPSHQVTQMGQEVILRCVPISNHLYFYWYRQILGQKVEFLVSFYNNEISEKSEIFDDQFSVERPDGSNFTLKIRSTKLEDSAMYFCASSLTDNYGYTFGSGTRLTVV.

This clonotype was detected a few times. The chain couples TRBV7-2 to TRBJ1-2; TRBD1 matches 9 bases. The CDR3 has 14 amino acids. Losses at the gene ends were 1 base for V and 7 bases for J; bases not matched to a gene: 4. Per the germline V gene, CDR1 is SGHTA and CDR2 is FQGNSA. Here the CDR3 DNA reads TGTGCCAGCAGCTTAGTCCGACAGGGGGGTGGCTACACCTTC. Its translation is CASSLVRQGGGYTF.

The chain couples TRBV7-9 to TRBJ2-1, with a weak D call TRBD2 (6 bases). V was trimmed by 0 bases and J by 0 bases, leaving 12 bases between them. CDR3 size: 17 residues. CDR1 and CDR2 from the germline V gene are SEHNR and FQNEAQ (reference sequence). CDR3: CASSLARDSSSYNEQFF. CDR3 sequence (DNA): TGTGCCAGCAGCTTAGCCCGGGACTCAAGCTCCTACAATGAGCAGTTCTTC.

There are a few counts of this clonotype. The CDR3 coding sequence is TGCAGTGCTAGATTCGGGCGACTAGCGGTATACAATGAGCAGTTCTTC. It yields the protein CSARFGRLAVYNEQFF. The V gene is TRBV20-1, the J gene TRBJ2-1; 9 bases match TRBD2. V shed 2 bases and J 4 bases; nucleotides not matched to a gene: 9. This CDR3 region has 16 residues. Germline V CDR1 and CDR2: DFQATT, SNEGSKA (reference sequence).

This clonotype turned up a few times. The chain has TRBV5-1 and TRBJ2-2; 9 bases match TRBD1. This CDR3 spans 17 amino acids. Germline V gives CDR1 SGHRS, CDR2 YFSETQ. V was pared by 4 bases and J by 1 base, with 8 bases of the junction left unmatched. CDR3 nucleotides: TGCGCCAGCAGCGCGTTGCCGGGACAGGGGAACACCGGGGAGCTGTTTTTT. This gives the protein CASSALPGQGNTGELFF.

The V call is TRBV7-8, the J call TRBJ2-2, with 8 bases aligning to TRBD1. This CDR3 is built from 15 residues. V gave up 4 bases and J gave up 7 bases; unmatched junction bases: 8. Germline V lookup: CDR1 SGHVS, CDR2 FQNEAQ. Written as DNA, the CDR3 is TGTGCCAGCAGCTCGACAGGGGACCGTCACGGGGAGCTGTTTTTT. It yields the protein CASSSTGDRHGELFF.

The genes are TRBV12-3 or TRBV12-4 and TRBJ1-1; D possibly corresponds to TRBD1 (6 bases). The length of the CDR3 is 13 residues. Trimming shortened V by 5 bases and J by 10 bases, and 17 bases separated the two germline ends. CDR3 amino acids: CASSRGGGVGAFF. The CDR3 coding sequence is TGTGCCAGCAGTCGGGGGGGCGGCGTGGGAGCTTTCTTT.

This clonotype has a handful of counts. The chain uses TRBV21-1 and TRBJ2-5; TRBD1, the table's D call, lacks a check against the DNA. TRBV21-1 is described as a pseudogene. The CDR3 extends over 14 amino acids. CDR3 in amino acids: CASSKEGRGETQYF. For the CDR3, the DNA is TGTGCCAGCAGCAAAGAAGGCAGGGGAGAGACCCAGTACTTC.

In its sample, this clonotype was seen many times. The J gene is TRBJ2-5, the V gene TRBV3-1; tentatively, D is TRBD1 (6 bases). Deletions cut 0 bases from V and 5 bases from J, with 13 bases between. The germline V gene encodes CDR1 LGHDT and CDR2 YNNKEL (reference sequence). The CDR3 totals 15 residues. In DNA form, the CDR3 reads TGTGCCAGCAGCCAAGATCCCAGGGGCCGGGAGACCCAGTACTTC. Amino acid sequence: CASSQDPRGRETQYF.

The chain carries TRBV3-1 and TRBJ2-1; D might be TRBD1 (5 bases). V was cut by 2 bases and J by 10 bases, with 12 bases left in between. Germline V CDR1 and CDR2: LGHDT, YNNKEL (reference sequence). The CDR3 is 13 residues long. The CDR3 coding sequence is TGTGCCAGCAGCCAAAAAGGGGCAGGGGAGCAGTTCTTC. This translates into CASSQKGAGEQFF.

This clonotype was found a few times. The CDR3 nucleotides are TGTGCCACCAGCAACGGACAGGGTTGGGCCTACGAGCAGTACTTC. Residues: CATSNGQGWAYEQYF. V is TRBV15 and J is TRBJ2-7, with 8 bases lining up with TRBD1. Per the germline V gene, CDR1 is LNHNV and CDR2 is YYDKDF (reference sequence). The CDR3 covers 15 residues. Trimming took 4 bases from V and 2 from J; bases not matched to a gene: 7.

This chain uses TRBV12-3 or TRBV12-4 with TRBJ2-2; 10 bases align to TRBD2. The CDR3 spans 19 residues. The junction had 15 bases not matched to a gene; V was cut back by 8 bases and J by 0 bases. CDR3 nucleotide sequence: TGTGCCAGCTGCTCCCAGTTGGGTCTAGCGGGAGCGAACACCGGGGAGCTGTTTTTT. Translation gives CASCSQLGLAGANTGELFF.

This sequence joins TRBV2 and TRBJ2-1; 9 bases are a match to TRBD2. The germline CDR1 and CDR2 sequences are SNHLY and FYNNEI. V lost 2 bases, J lost 9 bases, and 5 bases stayed unmatched. The CDR3 consists of 14 residues. The CDR3 nucleotides are TGTGCCAGCAGTGAAACGCGACTAGCGGCTGAGCAGTTCTTC. It specifies CASSETRLAAEQFF.

This clonotype was counted many times. The J gene is TRBJ2-7, the V gene TRBV29-1, with 8 bases identical to TRBD1. The germline V gene has CDR1 SQVTM and CDR2 ANQGSEA. The V and J ends lost 7 bases and 5 bases, in that order; junction bases with no gene match: 7. There are 12 residues in the CDR3. The CDR3 DNA follows: TGCAGCGACGGGACAGGTTATCACGAGCAGTACTTC. Its translation is CSDGTGYHEQYF.